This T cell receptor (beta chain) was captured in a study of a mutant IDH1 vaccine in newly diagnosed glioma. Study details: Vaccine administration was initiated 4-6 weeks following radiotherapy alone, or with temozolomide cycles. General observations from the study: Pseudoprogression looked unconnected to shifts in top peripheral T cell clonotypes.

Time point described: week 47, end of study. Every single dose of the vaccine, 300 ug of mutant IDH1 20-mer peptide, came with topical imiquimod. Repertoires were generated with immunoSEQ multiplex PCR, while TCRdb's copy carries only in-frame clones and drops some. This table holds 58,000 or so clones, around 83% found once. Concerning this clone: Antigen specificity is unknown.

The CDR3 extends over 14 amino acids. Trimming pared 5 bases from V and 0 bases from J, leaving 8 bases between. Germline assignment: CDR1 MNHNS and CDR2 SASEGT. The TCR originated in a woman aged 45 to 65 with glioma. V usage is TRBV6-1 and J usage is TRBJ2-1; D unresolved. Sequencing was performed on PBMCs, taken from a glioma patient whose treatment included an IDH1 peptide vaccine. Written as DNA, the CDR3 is TGTGCCAGCAGTACAACAGCCTCCTACAATGAGCAGTTCTTC. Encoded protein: CASSTTASYNEQFF.